This T cell receptor beta chain is from a study of blood T cell repertoires in COVID-19. Study-wide context: Whether acute or convalescent, the COVID-19 samples came from the United States, Italy and Spain. From T cells, B-cell-depleted T cells, or PBMCs came the material, which was cDNA or gDNA.

The V and J ends lost 5 bases and 8 bases, in that order; junction bases with no gene match: 7. Germline V CDR1 and CDR2: SGHNT, YYREEE (reference sequence). This CDR3 has 15 amino acids. In the source study's methods: Reference gene primer amplification in the assay estimated nucleated cell counts. Produced via immunoSEQ multiplex PCR; TCRdb's table is partial and in-frame only. V and J calls and clone size come straight from that table; D and trimming were deduced from the DNA. The data hold about 16,000 clones, with around 89% observed a single time. The sequenced material came from peripheral blood. The TCR was taken from a human donor in a cohort sampled during active COVID-19. The chain combines TRBV5-4 with TRBJ2-1; 13 nucleotides line up with TRBD2. The CDR3 DNA reads TGTGCCAGCAGTTCAGGACTAGCGGGAGTGGATGAGCAGTTCTTC. Protein: CASSSGLAGVDEQFF.